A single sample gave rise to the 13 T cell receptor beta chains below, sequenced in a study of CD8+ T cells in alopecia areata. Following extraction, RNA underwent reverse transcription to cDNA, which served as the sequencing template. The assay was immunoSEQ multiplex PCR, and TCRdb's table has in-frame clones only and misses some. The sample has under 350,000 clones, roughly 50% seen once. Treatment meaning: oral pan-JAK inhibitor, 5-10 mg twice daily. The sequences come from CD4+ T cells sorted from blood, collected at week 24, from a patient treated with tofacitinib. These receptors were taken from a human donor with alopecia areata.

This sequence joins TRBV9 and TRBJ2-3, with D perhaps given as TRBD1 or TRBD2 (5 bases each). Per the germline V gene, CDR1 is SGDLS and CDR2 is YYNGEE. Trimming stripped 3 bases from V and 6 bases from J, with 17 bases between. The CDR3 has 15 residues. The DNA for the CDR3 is TGTGCCAGCAGCGAGACAGTGGGAGTTGGGGATACGCAGTATTTT. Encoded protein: CASSETVGVGDTQYF. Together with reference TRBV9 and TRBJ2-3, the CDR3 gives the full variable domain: DSGVTQTPKHLITATGQRVTLRCSPRSGDLSVYWYQQSLDQGLQFLIQYYNGEERAKGNILERFSAQQFPDLHSELNLSSLELGDSALYFCASSETVGVGDTQYFGPGTRLTVL.

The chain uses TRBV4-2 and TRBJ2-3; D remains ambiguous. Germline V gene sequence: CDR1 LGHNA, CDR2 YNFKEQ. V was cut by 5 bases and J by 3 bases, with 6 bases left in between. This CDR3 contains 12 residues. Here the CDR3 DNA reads TGTGCCAGCAGCGCCTATACAGATACGCAGTATTTT. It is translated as CASSAYTDTQYF.

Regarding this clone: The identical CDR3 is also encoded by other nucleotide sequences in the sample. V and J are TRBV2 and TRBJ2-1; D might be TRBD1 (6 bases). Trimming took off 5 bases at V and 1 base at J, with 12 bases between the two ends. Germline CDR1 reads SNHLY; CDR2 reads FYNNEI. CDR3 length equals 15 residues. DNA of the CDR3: TGTGCCAGCAGTCGGTTAGGGGGATCCTACAATGAGCAGTTCTTC. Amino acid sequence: CASSRLGGSYNEQFF.

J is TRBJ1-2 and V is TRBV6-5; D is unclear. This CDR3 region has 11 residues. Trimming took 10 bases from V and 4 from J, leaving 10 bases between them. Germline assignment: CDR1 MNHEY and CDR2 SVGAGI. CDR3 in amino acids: CATGRIYGYTF. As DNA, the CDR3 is TGTGCCACAGGACGCATCTATGGCTACACCTTC.

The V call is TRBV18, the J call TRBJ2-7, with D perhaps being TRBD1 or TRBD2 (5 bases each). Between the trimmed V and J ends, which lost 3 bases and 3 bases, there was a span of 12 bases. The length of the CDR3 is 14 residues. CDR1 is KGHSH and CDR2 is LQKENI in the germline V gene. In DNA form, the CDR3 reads TGTGCCAGCTCACCCACGGGACCCAGCTACGAGCAGTACTTC. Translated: CASSPTGPSYEQYF.

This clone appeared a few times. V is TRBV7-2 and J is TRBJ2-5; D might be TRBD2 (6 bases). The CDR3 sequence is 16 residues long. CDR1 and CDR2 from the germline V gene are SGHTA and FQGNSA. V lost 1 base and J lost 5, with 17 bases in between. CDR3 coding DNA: TGTGCCAGCAGCTTAGTGTTAGCGGCTGGTGGGGAGACCCAGTACTTC. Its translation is CASSLVLAAGGETQYF.

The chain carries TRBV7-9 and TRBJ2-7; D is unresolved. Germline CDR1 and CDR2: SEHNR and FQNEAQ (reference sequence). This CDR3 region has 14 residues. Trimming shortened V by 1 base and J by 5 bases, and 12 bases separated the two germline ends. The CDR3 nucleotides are TGTGCCAGCAGCTTAGAGGTAGGGTTGAACGAGCAGTACTTC. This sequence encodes CASSLEVGLNEQYF.

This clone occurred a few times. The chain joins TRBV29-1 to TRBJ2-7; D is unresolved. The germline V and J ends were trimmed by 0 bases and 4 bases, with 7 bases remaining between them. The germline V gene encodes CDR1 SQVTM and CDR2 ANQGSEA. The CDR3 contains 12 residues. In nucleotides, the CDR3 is TGCAGCGTTGAAGAAGGCGGTTACGAGCAGTACTTC. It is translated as CSVEEGGYEQYF.

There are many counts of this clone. Here the CDR3 reads CASSFSGQGILPDTNEQYF. CDR3 DNA sequence: TGTGCCAGCAGTTTTTCGGGACAGGGGATATTGCCCGACACCAACGAGCAGTACTTC. The gene calls are TRBV28 and TRBJ2-7, with 10 bases matching TRBD1. The germline V gene has CDR1 MDHEN and CDR2 SYDVKM. V lost 3 bases and J lost 5; bases outside the gene matches: 19. This CDR3 comprises 19 residues.

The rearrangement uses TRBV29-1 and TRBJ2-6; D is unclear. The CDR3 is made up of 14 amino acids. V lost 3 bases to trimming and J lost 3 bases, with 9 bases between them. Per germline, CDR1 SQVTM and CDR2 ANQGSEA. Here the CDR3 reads CSVEVSGGANVLTF. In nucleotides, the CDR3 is TGCAGCGTTGAGGTCTCCGGTGGGGCCAACGTCCTGACTTTC.

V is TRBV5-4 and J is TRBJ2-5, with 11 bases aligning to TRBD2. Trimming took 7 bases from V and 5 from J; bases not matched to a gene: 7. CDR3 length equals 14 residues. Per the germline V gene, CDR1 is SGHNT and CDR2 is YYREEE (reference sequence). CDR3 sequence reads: CASATSGARETQYF. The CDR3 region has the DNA TGTGCCAGCGCGACTAGCGGGGCCAGGGAGACCCAGTACTTC.

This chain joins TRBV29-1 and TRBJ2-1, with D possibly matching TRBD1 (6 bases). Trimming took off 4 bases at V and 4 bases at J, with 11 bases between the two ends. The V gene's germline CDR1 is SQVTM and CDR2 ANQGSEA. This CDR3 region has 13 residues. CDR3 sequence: CSVVTGSYNEQFF. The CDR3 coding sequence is TGCAGCGTTGTAACAGGGAGTTACAATGAGCAGTTCTTC.

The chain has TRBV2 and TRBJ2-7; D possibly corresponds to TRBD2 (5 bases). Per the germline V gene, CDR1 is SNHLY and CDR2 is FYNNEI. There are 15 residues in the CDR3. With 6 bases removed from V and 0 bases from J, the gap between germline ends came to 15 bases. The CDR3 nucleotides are TGTGCCAGCAGCGTCCGGGGATATAGCTCCTACGAGCAGTACTTC. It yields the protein CASSVRGYSSYEQYF.